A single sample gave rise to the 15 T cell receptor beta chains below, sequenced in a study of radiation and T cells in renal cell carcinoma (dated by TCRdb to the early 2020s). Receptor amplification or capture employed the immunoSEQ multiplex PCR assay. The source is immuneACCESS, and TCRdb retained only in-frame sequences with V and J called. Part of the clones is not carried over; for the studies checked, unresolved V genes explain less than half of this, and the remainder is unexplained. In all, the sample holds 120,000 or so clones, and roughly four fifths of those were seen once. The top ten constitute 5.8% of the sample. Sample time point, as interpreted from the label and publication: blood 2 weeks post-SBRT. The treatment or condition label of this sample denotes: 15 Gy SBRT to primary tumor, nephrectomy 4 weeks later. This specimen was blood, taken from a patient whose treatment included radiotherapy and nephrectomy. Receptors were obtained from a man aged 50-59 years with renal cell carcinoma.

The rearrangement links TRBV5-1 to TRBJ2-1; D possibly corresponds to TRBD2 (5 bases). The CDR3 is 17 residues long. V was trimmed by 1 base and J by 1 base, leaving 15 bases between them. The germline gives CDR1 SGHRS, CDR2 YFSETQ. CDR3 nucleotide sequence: TGCGCCAGCAGCTTGACAGTAGGCGGACTGTCCTACAATGAGCAGTTCTTC. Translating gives CASSLTVGGLSYNEQFF.

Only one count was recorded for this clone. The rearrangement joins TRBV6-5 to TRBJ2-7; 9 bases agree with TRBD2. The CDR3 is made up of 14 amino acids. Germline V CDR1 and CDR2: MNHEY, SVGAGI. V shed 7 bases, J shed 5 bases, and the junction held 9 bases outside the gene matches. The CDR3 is CASTPAGGPHEQYF. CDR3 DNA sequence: TGTGCCAGCACTCCGGCGGGAGGGCCCCACGAGCAGTACTTC.

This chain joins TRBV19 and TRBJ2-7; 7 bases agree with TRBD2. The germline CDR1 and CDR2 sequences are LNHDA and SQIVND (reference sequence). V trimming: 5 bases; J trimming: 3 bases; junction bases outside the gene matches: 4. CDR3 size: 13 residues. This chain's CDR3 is CASSRGELYEQYF. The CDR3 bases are TGTGCCAGTAGTCGGGGGGAGCTCTACGAGCAGTACTTC.

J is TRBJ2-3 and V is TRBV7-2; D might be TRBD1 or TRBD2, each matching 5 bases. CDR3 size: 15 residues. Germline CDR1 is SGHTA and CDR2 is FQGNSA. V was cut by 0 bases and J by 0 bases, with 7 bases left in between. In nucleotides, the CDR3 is TGTGCCAGCAGCTTAGCGTGGGGGAGCACAGATACGCAGTATTTT. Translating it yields CASSLAWGSTDTQYF. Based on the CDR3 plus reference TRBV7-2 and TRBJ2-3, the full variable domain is GAGVSQSPSNKVTEKGKDVELRCDPISGHTALYWYRQSLGQGLEFLIYFQGNSAPDKSGLPSDRFSAERTGGSVSTLTIQRTQQEDSAVYLCASSLAWGSTDTQYFGPGTRLTVL.

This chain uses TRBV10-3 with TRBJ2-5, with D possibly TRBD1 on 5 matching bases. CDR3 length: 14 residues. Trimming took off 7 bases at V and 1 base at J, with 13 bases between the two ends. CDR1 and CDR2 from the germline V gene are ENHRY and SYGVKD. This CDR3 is CAIKSGPLQETQYF. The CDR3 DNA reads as TGTGCCATCAAATCAGGGCCACTCCAAGAGACCCAGTACTTC.

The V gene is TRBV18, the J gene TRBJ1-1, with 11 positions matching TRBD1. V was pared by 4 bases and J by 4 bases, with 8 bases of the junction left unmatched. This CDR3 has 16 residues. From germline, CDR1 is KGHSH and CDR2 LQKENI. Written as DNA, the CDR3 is TGTGCCAGCTCACAGGTTGGGGGACAGGGGGGCACTGAAGCTTTCTTT. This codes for CASSQVGGQGGTEAFF. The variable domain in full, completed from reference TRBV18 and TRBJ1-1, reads NAGVMQNPRHLVRRRGQEARLRCSPMKGHSHVYWYRQLPEEGLKFMVYLQKENIIDESGMPKERFSAEFPKEGPSILRIQQVVRGDSAAYFCASSQVGGQGGTEAFFGQGTRLTVV.

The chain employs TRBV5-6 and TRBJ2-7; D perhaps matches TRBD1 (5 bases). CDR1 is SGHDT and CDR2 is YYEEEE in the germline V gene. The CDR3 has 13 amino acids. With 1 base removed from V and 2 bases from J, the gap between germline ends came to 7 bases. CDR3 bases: TGTGCCAGCAGCTTGCTGGGGCCCTACGAGCAGTACTTC. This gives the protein CASSLLGPYEQYF.

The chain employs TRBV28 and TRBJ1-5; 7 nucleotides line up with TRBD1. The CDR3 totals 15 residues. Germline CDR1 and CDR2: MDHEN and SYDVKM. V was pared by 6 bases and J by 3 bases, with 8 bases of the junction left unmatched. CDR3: CASSPGTATNQPQHF. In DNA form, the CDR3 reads TGTGCCAGCAGCCCCGGGACAGCGACCAATCAGCCCCAGCATTTT. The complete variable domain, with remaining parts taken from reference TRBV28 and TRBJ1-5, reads DVKVTQSSRYLVKRTGEKVFLECVQDMDHENMFWYRQDPGLGLRLIYFSYDVKMKEKGDIPEGYSVSREKKERFSLILESASTNQTSMYLCASSPGTATNQPQHFGDGTRLSIL.

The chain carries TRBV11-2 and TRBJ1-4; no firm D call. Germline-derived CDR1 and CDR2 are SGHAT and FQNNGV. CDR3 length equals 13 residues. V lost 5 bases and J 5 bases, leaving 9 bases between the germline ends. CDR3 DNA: TGTGCCAGCAGCCCCCGTAGAAATGAAAAACTGTTTTTT. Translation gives CASSPRRNEKLFF.

CDR3 in amino acids: CAWSFGTGGTYGYTF. CDR3 coding DNA: TGTGCCTGGAGCTTCGGGACAGGGGGAACTTATGGCTACACCTTC. The rearrangement joins TRBV30 to TRBJ1-2; 11 bases line up with TRBD1. The length of the CDR3 is 15 residues. Germline lookup yields CDR1 GTSNPN and CDR2 SVGIG (reference sequence). Trimming took 3 bases from V and 5 from J; bases not matched to a gene: 8. The entire variable domain, with the rest obtained from reference TRBV30 and TRBJ1-2, is as follows: SQTIHQWPATLVQPVGSPLSLECTVEGTSNPNLYWYRQAAGRGLQLLFYSVGIGQISSEVPQNLSASRPQDRQFILSSKKLLLSDSGFYLCAWSFGTGGTYGYTFGSGTRLTVV.

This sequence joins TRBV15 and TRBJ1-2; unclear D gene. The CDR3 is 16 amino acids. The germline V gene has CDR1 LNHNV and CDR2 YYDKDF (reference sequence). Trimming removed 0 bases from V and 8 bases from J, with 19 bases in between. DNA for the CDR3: TGTGCCACCAGCAGAGATCCCCACAACCTTGGCTCCGGCTACACCTTC. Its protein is CATSRDPHNLGSGYTF.

The CDR3 region is CASSPLGGGLNEQFF. The DNA for the CDR3 is TGCGCCAGCAGCCCCCTTGGGGGGGGGCTCAATGAGCAGTTCTTC. The chain carries TRBV5-1 and TRBJ2-1; TRBD2 is a possible D gene (7 bases). The CDR3 length is 15 residues. Trimming pared 4 bases from V and 6 bases from J, leaving 17 bases between. From germline, CDR1 is SGHRS and CDR2 YFSETQ.

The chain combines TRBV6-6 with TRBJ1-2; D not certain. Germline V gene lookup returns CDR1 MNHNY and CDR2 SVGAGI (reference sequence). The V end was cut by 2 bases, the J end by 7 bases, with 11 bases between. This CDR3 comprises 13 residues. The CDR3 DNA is TGTGCCAGCAGTTACGGGGAGTTTAGTGGCTACACCTTC. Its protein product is CASSYGEFSGYTF.

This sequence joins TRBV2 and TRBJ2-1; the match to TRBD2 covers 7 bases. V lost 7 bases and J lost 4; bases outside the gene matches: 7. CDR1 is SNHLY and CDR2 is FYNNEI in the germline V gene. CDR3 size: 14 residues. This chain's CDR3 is CASTGSGPYNEQFF. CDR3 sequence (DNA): TGTGCCAGCACGGGTAGCGGGCCTTACAATGAGCAGTTCTTC.

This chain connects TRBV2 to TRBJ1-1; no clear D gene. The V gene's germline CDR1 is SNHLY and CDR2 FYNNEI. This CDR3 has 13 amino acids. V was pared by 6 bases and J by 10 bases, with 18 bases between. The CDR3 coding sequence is TGTGCCAGCAGCCCGACCCCAGGCTGGGGAGCTTTCTTT. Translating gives CASSPTPGWGAFF.